This entry lists 14 T cell receptor beta chains sequenced from one sample in a study of blood T cell repertoires in COVID-19 (TCRdb year 2020). The library was made by the immunoSEQ multiplex PCR assay. The table comes from immuneACCESS by way of TCRdb, which keeps in-frame sequences with V and J called. Part of the clones is missing from these tables; in studies checked, under half for an unresolved V gene and the rest for unknown reasons. The sample includes approximately 61,000 clones, with 83% observed a single time. The ten biggest clones cover 10% of the sample. Specimen: peripheral blood. All receptors derive from a man between 50 and 59 years old with COVID-19, enrolled during active disease.

This clone was found a few times. V is TRBV6-4 and J is TRBJ2-3; TRBD2 matches 10 bases. Germline V gene sequence: CDR1 MRHNA, CDR2 SNTAGT. Trimming cost V 4 bases and J 0 bases; bases outside gene matches: 1. This CDR3 is built from 15 residues. CDR3 sequence (DNA): TGTGCCAGCAGTGCGACTAGCGGGAGCACAGATACGCAGTATTTT. The encoded protein is CASSATSGSTDTQYF.

The chain couples TRBV4-2 to TRBJ1-3; TRBD1 is a possible D gene (5 bases). The CDR3 loop spans 15 amino acids. Trimming shortened V by 0 bases and J by 7 bases, and 13 bases separated the two germline ends. Germline V gene data show CDR1 as LGHNA and CDR2 as YNFKEQ. This CDR3 reads CASSQDGGERNTIYF. The CDR3 DNA reads TGTGCCAGCAGCCAAGACGGGGGAGAAAGGAACACCATATATTTT.

This rearrangement joins TRBV28 to TRBJ1-1, with 7 bases that match TRBD1. The CDR3 consists of 14 residues. The ends lost 5 bases at V and 3 bases at J; junction bases unmatched: 6. CDR1 is MDHEN and CDR2 is SYDVKM in the germline V gene. The CDR3 nucleotides read TGTGCCAGCAGTCCTTCACAGGGGTACACTGAAGCTTTCTTT. Protein: CASSPSQGYTEAFF.

This clone occurred once. The chain uses TRBV5-1 and TRBJ2-7; no clear D. The germline CDR1 and CDR2 sequences are SGHRS and YFSETQ. Trimming stripped 4 bases from V and 4 bases from J, with 6 bases between. The CDR3 contains 11 residues. CDR3 nucleotides: TGCGCCAGCAGCGACGGGTACGAGCAGTACTTC. It encodes CASSDGYEQYF.

This chain connects TRBV4-2 to TRBJ1-5, with D uncertain. The CDR3 length is 16 residues. The V end was cut by 0 bases, the J end by 1 base, with 10 bases between. Germline V gene sequence: CDR1 LGHNA, CDR2 YNFKEQ. Written as DNA, the CDR3 is TGTGCCAGCAGCCAAGATATTGACAACAGCAATCAGCCCCAGCATTTT. Its protein is CASSQDIDNSNQPQHF.

This sequence joins TRBV10-2 and TRBJ2-3; the match to TRBD2 covers 10 bases. Per germline, CDR1 WSHSY and CDR2 SAAADI. Trimming removed 4 bases from V and 3 bases from J; junction bases left unmatched: 1. The CDR3 is 14 amino acids. The CDR3 sequence is CASSVSGRTDTQYF. The CDR3 DNA sequence: TGCGCCAGCAGTGTTAGCGGGAGGACAGATACGCAGTATTTT.

This CDR3 is CASEGRVRREQYF. For the CDR3, the DNA is TGTGCCAGCGAGGGTAGGGTAAGACGCGAGCAGTACTTC. The rearrangement links TRBV6-5 to TRBJ2-7; possible D gene TRBD2, 5 bases. Germline CDR1 is MNHEY and CDR2 is SVGAGI. The CDR3 extends over 13 amino acids. V shed 8 bases and J shed 6 bases, with 17 bases lying between them.

This chain connects TRBV28 to TRBJ1-5; 10 bases align to TRBD1. The germline CDR1 and CDR2 sequences are MDHEN and SYDVKM. This CDR3 spans 14 amino acids. Losses at the gene ends were 5 bases for V and 7 bases for J; bases not matched to a gene: 5. DNA of the CDR3: TGTGCCAGCAGTACGACAGGGGGCAGGCAGCCCCAGCATTTT. It is translated as CASSTTGGRQPQHF.

The chain employs TRBV7-6 and TRBJ2-3; TRBD2 matches at 11 bases. V lost 1 base, J lost 0 bases, and 0 bases stayed unmatched. From germline, CDR1 is SGHVS and CDR2 FNYEAQ. The length of the CDR3 is 16 residues. The DNA of the CDR3 is TGTGCCAGCAGCTTAGTAGCGGGAGGGAGCACAGATACGCAGTATTTT. As protein: CASSLVAGGSTDTQYF.

V gene TRBV19 combines with J gene TRBJ2-1; D unclear. V dropped 0 bases and J dropped 6 bases, with 9 bases sitting between them. Germline CDR1 and CDR2: LNHDA and SQIVND (reference sequence). This CDR3 contains 14 residues. The CDR3 bases are TGTGCCAGTAGTATAGATACCCCCAGCAATGAGCAGTTCTTC. Amino acids: CASSIDTPSNEQFF. Looking up the rest from reference TRBV19 and TRBJ2-1 gives the full variable domain: DGGITQSPKYLFRKEGQNVTLSCEQNLNHDAMYWYRQDPGQGLRLIYYSQIVNDFQKGDIAEGYSVSREKKESFPLTVTSAQKNPTAFYLCASSIDTPSNEQFFGPGTRLTVL.

In its sample, this clone was seen a few times. The chain has TRBV2 and TRBJ2-1, with D maybe TRBD1 (6 bases). CDR1 is SNHLY, CDR2 FYNNEI, per germline. There are 14 residues in the CDR3. V lost 5 bases and J lost 6, with 14 bases in between. The CDR3 sequence is CASSPPGQPNEQFF. The CDR3 nucleotides read TGTGCCAGCAGTCCCCCTGGACAGCCCAATGAGCAGTTCTTC.

CDR3 loop: CASSRGGGNYGYTF. CDR3 in DNA: TGTGCCAGCAGCCGCGGCGGAGGAAACTATGGCTACACCTTC. The chain combines TRBV7-9 with TRBJ1-2, with D hard to call. V lost 5 bases and J 2 bases, leaving 12 bases between the germline ends. The CDR3 has 14 residues. Germline CDR1 and CDR2: SEHNR and FQNEAQ (reference sequence).

The chain couples TRBV14 to TRBJ2-7, with 9 bases fitting TRBD2. The germline V gene has CDR1 SGHDN and CDR2 FVKESK. The V and J ends lost 0 bases and 0 bases, in that order; junction bases with no gene match: 15. The CDR3 is 20 amino acids. The CDR3 DNA reads TGTGCCAGCAGCCAAGATATCATGTCGTCAGCTAGCGGGATCTCCTACGAGCAGTACTTC. Protein sequence: CASSQDIMSSASGISYEQYF.

This clone was counted once. The rearrangement uses TRBV30 and TRBJ2-1; the match to TRBD2 covers 9 bases. Trimming cost V 0 bases and J 0 bases; bases outside gene matches: 0. Germline CDR1 GTSNPN, CDR2 SVGIG (reference sequence). There are 15 residues in the CDR3. The CDR3: CAWSVLAGSYNEQFF. In DNA, the CDR3 is TGTGCCTGGAGTGTACTAGCGGGCTCCTACAATGAGCAGTTCTTC.